This T cell receptor beta chain is drawn from a study of Graves' ophthalmopathy and Graves' hyperthyroidism. Study context: Pretreatment peripheral blood was obtained at initial diagnosis.

The table lists this clonotype with many counts. As yet, its antigen is unknown. Germline V lookup: CDR1 SGHRS, CDR2 YFSETQ. The CDR3 consists of 14 residues. The ends were cut back, 4 bases at V and 3 bases at J, with 14 bases in the middle. Exclusion criteria comprised other autoimmune diseases, uncontrolled infections, pregnancy or lactation in patients. RNA transcripts served as template for amplifying TCR beta CDR3 sequences. Second-round multiplex PCR came after a first-round RT-PCR that employed HTBI primers. Each CDR3 protein gets one entry after TCRdb re-called the multiplex PCR reads with MiXCR. The table records some 520,000 distinct CDR3 sequences, about 15% of them present only once. The study, taken as a whole, reports: Separation of ophthalmopathy from stable hyperthyroidism was achieved by a 13-signature model, at roughly 90% sensitivity and about 81% specificity. Sensitivity of about 67% and specificity of 72% to 80% were achieved by the model that predicted ophthalmopathy progression.

The V and J genes are TRBV5-1 and TRBJ2-7; tentatively, D is TRBD1 (7 bases). The sequence came from a woman younger than 45 with Graves' ophthalmopathy. The sequenced sample was blood. The CDR3 DNA is TGCGCCAGCAGCCCCCGACAGGGAGGCTACGAGCAGTACTTC. Its translation is CASSPRQGGYEQYF.